What follows describes a single T cell receptor beta chain. What antigen it recognizes has not been identified. No clone much larger than this one lies a single base away; base qualities are absent. The data derive from a study of cytomegalovirus exposure and HLA in healthy donors (dated 2017 in TCRdb). Broadly, across the study: According to an earlier analysis of 587 of the donors, some 180 million T cells yielded 117 million unique TCR beta sequences and around 300 Gb of sequence data. In addition to the first cohort of around 670 subjects, a separate validation cohort of 120 different subjects was used. Among approximately 370 genotyped donors of the cohort, an average of around 220,000 unique TCR beta nucleotide sequences was sequenced per donor, of which about 19% were non-productive. To predict cytomegalovirus infection status, the study combined high-throughput TCR immunosequencing, statistical association of individual TCRs with disease status, and machine learning. About 300 gigabases of sequencing data and 70 million to 95 million unique TCR sequences made up an early release that covered 640 HLA-typed donors. Of the 300 to 500 genotyped donors, 81% were placed in the genetic ancestry cluster associated with self-reported Caucasian donors. Using immunosequencing, the study profiled T cell repertoires from 500 to 800 subjects and related those repertoires to cytomegalovirus serostatus. In the later analysis, no new phenotypic data were used to find candidate immune exposures; instead, reliance was placed on TCR beta sequences and their occurrence across donors. An earlier analysis of 587 of the donors used high-throughput TCR beta sequencing to judge whether each TCR beta V gene segment behaved as functional or pseudogenic. A later analysis re-analyzed previously published TCR beta repertoires from roughly 600 donors and added high-resolution HLA genotyping to study TCR occurrence patterns. A later genetic analysis took genome-wide SNP genotypes for about three fifths of the 666 donors and used that subset as a discovery cohort. Every repertoire in the discovery cohort had been generated on one and the same sequencing platform. Donor age, sex, ethnicity and CMV serostatus were compiled alongside the repertoire data. Class I and class II HLA loci were covered by the typing at four-digit resolution. A handful of DR-DQ haplotypes were handled as single units for association and clustering because linkage in the cohort was strong. The study was designed to test whether signatures of past pathogen exposure could be identified by cataloging public T cell receptors. Typing coverage differed by locus: A, B, C, DRB1 and DQB1 were typed in about 620-640 donors, DQA1 in about 500, DPA1 in around 600, and DPB1 in 472.

The library came from the immunoSEQ multiplex PCR assay. For the multiplex PCR, a mixture combining 60 forward primers for TCR Vbeta segments and 13 reverse primers for TCR Jbeta segments was used. The CDR3 region of rearranged TCR beta genes was amplified from genomic DNA with a multiplex PCR assay. The Illumina HiSeq System was used to sequence the amplified TCR beta libraries as 87-base-pair reads. Regarding the original processing steps: Across the 600 to 700 repertoires, a later analysis counted about 81 million unique TCR beta chains, 9.5 million to 12 million of which were shared by at least two donors. Raw reads were error-corrected and collapsed into unique sequences by a nearest-neighbor algorithm in which closely related sequences were merged to remove PCR and sequencing errors. V, D and J gene segments were assigned by aligning CDR3 sequences to IMGT reference sequences. For a sequence to be retained, a match of at least six nucleotides to both a V gene segment and a J gene segment was required. Rearrangements were classified as productive when the CDR3 lacked stop codons and remained in frame with V and J, and all other rearrangements were classified as non-productive. CDR3 was defined by IMGT convention, running from the second conserved V-encoded cysteine to the conserved J-encoded phenylalanine. The earlier analysis of 500 to 600 of the donors excluded sequences that lacked an unambiguous match to a single V gene segment. In an earlier analysis of some 590 of the donors, a V segment was called functional when productive rearrangements were above 56.7%, and segregating when the standard deviation between donors exceeded 5%. A statistical classification framework was developed to diagnose cytomegalovirus status using the catalog of TCR beta chain sequences. V and J gene assignment, in a later analysis, came from comparing TCR nucleotide sequences with IMGT/GENE-DB human TR gene sequences. Using the TCRdist pipeline, a later analysis assigned CDR3 sequences along with most-parsimonious VDJ recombination scenarios. In a later analysis, each TCR beta chain was defined by its CDR3 amino acid sequence together with its V-gene family, and reads without a unique V-gene family were excluded. To address suspected cross-contamination and a sequencing artifact, a later analysis removed a few hundred highly shared, low-generation-probability nucleotide sequences. In a later analysis, a clonal expansion index for each public chain was calculated from normalized within-repertoire ranks of inferred template counts. In a later analysis, generation probabilities were computed using a VDJ recombination model fitted to out-of-frame rearrangements, and the results were checked against IGoR. Hypergeometric tests were used in a later analysis to score TCR-TCR, TCR-HLA and TCR-CMV co-occurrence, with a repertoire-size bias correction applied to the TCR pairs. To estimate false discovery rates, a later analysis permuted the HLA or CMV assignments 20 times. In a later analysis, co-occurring TCRs were grouped with DBSCAN, and TCRdist sequence similarity was added when clustering was performed within HLA-allele-positive subsets. Repertoires with fewer than 30,000 or more than 120,000 public chains were left out of co-occurrence clustering, as were about 5 repertoires with anomalous nucleotide sharing. The table comes from immuneACCESS by way of TCRdb, which keeps in-frame sequences with V and J called. Part of the clones is missing from these tables; in studies checked, under half for an unresolved V gene and the rest for unknown reasons. D and trimming were read from the DNA, whereas the V and J calls and clone size are those reported in that table. The table for this sample lists over 150,000 clones; over 70% of them were counted only once. Approximately 2.3% of the sample comes from the top ten.

In total, approximately 610 healthy bone marrow donors made up the cohort. At the time of sampling, every cohort member was nominally healthy, though immune exposures that went unrecorded were likely present. The donor tested CMV seronegative and was one of the 352 seronegative cohort members. A peripheral blood sample was collected from each donor, and TCR beta sequencing was performed on peripheral blood mononuclear cells. Genomic DNA extraction from the blood cell samples was performed with the Qiagen DNeasy Blood Extraction Kit. The germline ends are 5 bases apart after V is trimmed by 1 base and J by 2 bases. From a lookup of the germline V gene, CDR1 and CDR2 are SGHVS and FQNEAQ. The CDR3 spans 14 residues, from the cysteine through the phenylalanine. Only CDR3 DNA is held: 42 bases, read in frame from base 1. Summary of the overall study and its limitations: According to a later analysis, most CMV-associated TCR beta chains appeared to be HLA-restricted, and the HLA associations seemed to be driven largely by CMV exposure. In vitro tests confirmed that a few of the cytomegalovirus-associated TCR beta chains recognize cytomegalovirus antigens. The study gave a list of 150 to 200 TCR beta chains associated with cytomegalovirus. The 87-base-pair reads could not distinguish some IMGT-functional V segments, including TRBV6-2 and TRBV6-3, so those segments were excluded. An association between a missense DCLRE1C variant and V-gene and J-gene trimming of TCR beta chains was found in a later genetic analysis and replicated in an independent cohort. An earlier analysis of some 560 of the donors showed that most TCR beta V segments appeared in productive rearrangements either about 87% or about 30% of the time, which broadly matched IMGT annotations. Several of the top co-occurrence clusters appeared to be linked to parvovirus B19, influenza, CMV and Epstein-Barr virus, according to a later analysis. In a later genetic analysis, fewer N-insertions in productive TCRs were reported among donors in an Asian-associated ancestry cluster than the roughly 670-donor mean. Most TCR sequences were observed very rarely across donors, whereas some public TCRs were present in many individuals. Only TCR beta chains were sequenced in this cohort, and the absence of alpha or paired-chain data limited detectable features. A group of highly shared sequence variants was considered likely to be a technical artifact of the sequencing pipeline. Presence/absence analyses assumed roughly uniform sequencing depth across donors, an assumption that may not hold. In a later analysis, the rate of TCR association differed among HLA loci, with DRB1 alleles having the most associated TCRs and HLA-C alleles having the fewest. CMV serostatus was the only immune exposure information available for the cohort. Because some donors lacked HLA typing at each locus, the association tests relied only on the typed subset. It was suggested by the authors that the approach could potentially be generalized to other disease states and immunological phenotypes. In a later analysis, HLA-associated TCR beta chains showed more clonal expansion and lower generation probabilities than non-associated chains that were equally common. Correlated functional status among segregating V segments might reflect linkage disequilibrium, but an unknown experimental factor could not be ruled out. A further reported finding was that TCR beta sequences accurately predicted the HLA-A and HLA-B alleles for most subjects in the first cohort. Some 16 rarely observed V segments, including chromosome 9 orphons, were excluded from the earlier analysis of some 590 of the donors because counts were too low. In a later analysis, 16,951 TCR beta sequences were associated with specific HLA alleles at a false discovery rate of 0.05. The classifier was reported to diagnose cytomegalovirus status with high specificity and sensitivity in both the original cohort and the validation cohort. When HLA alleles, especially DR and DQ, strongly co-occurred, TCR associations were difficult to assign to individual alleles.

Material for sequencing was PBMCs. The chain employs TRBV7-8 and TRBJ1-4; the D gene assignment is ambiguous. The sequence was collected from a young man in good health and CMV-seronegative. The CDR3 loop reads CASSLGTTNEKLFF. The nucleotide sequence is TGTGCCAGCAGCTTAGGAACTACTAATGAAAAACTGTTTTTT. With the rest looked up from the reference TRBV7-8 and TRBJ1-4 genes rather than sequenced, the full variable domain is GAGVSQSPRYKVAKRGQDVALRCDPISGHVSLFWYQQALGQGPEFLTYFQNEAQLDKSGLPSDRFFAERPEGSVSTLKIQRTQQEDSAVYLCASSLGTTNEKLFFGSGTQLSVL.